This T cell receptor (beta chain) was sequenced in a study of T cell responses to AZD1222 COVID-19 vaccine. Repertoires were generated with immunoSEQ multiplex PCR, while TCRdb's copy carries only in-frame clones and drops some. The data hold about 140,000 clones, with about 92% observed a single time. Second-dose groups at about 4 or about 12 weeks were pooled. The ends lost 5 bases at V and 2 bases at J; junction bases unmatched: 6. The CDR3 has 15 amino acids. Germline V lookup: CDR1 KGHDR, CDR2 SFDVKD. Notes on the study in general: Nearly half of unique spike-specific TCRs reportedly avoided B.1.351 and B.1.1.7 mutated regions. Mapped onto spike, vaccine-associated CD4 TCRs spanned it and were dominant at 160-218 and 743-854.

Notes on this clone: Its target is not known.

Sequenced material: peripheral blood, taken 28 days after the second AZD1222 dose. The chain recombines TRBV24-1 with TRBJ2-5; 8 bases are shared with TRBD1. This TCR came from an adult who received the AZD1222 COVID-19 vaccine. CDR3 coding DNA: TGTGCCACCAGTGGCCGGGACAGGAGACAAGAGACCCAGTACTTC. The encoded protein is CATSGRDRRQETQYF.